The 23 T cell receptor beta chains below come from one sample, sequenced in a study of beta chain features in type 1 diabetes. Study observations and caveats: Type 1 diabetes patients had TCRB CDR3s that were shorter (moderately but significantly so) in all four CD4+ subsets.

No antigen has been identified for these receptors. The investigators reverse transcribed all of the isolated RNA, so they sequenced expressed TCRB transcripts. The assay was immunoSEQ multiplex PCR, and TCRdb's table has in-frame clones only and misses some. This sample carries about 340,000 clones, about 14% of them seen once, and the ten largest clones take 0.015%. Sequenced input: naive CD4+ T cells from blood. These receptors originate from a woman aged 18-35 years with type 1 diabetes.

Only a few counts were recorded for this clone. This chain uses TRBV7-3 with TRBJ2-1; 11 bases are a match to TRBD1. Germline trimming cut 6 bases from V and 5 bases from J; bases unmatched to any gene: 3. This CDR3 contains 14 residues. CDR1 is SGHTA, CDR2 FQGTGA, per germline. The CDR3 loop is CASRGQGEDNEQFF. The CDR3 DNA reads TGTGCCAGCAGGGGACAGGGGGAGGACAATGAGCAGTTCTTC.

The table lists this clone with a few counts. The chain joins TRBV18 to TRBJ2-1, with 7 nucleotides matching TRBD2. The CDR3 is made up of 16 amino acids. The J segment lost 7 bases and the V segment lost 3 bases, leaving 12 bases of the junction unmatched. Germline CDR1 KGHSH, CDR2 LQKENI. CDR3 bases: TGTGCCAGCTCACCGCGGGGTCTCGCGGGGGATAATGAGCAGTTCTTC. Translating gives CASSPRGLAGDNEQFF.

This clone showed up just a few times. This sequence joins TRBV14 and TRBJ2-1; possibly TRBD2 for D (6 bases). V lost 5 bases to trimming and J lost 5 bases, with 19 bases between them. The CDR3 spans 16 residues. The germline gives CDR1 SGHDN, CDR2 FVKESK. The CDR3, as DNA: TGTGCCAGCAGCGGAGGGATGGCACGGTACAACAATGAGCAGTTCTTC. Translation: CASSGGMARYNNEQFF. Full variable domain (outside the CDR3, taken from reference TRBV14 and TRBJ2-1): EAGVTQFPSHSVIEKGQTVTLRCDPISGHDNLYWYRRVMGKEIKFLLHFVKESKQDESGMPNNRFLAERTGGTYSTLKVQPAELEDSGVYFCASSGGMARYNNEQFFGPGTRLTVL.

A few counts support this clone. The gene calls are TRBV7-2 and TRBJ2-7; the match to TRBD2 covers 10 bases. Trimming cost V 3 bases and J 3 bases; bases outside gene matches: 2. CDR1 is SGHTA, CDR2 FQGNSA, per germline. The CDR3 is 14 residues long. As DNA, the CDR3 is TGTGCCAGCAGCTTTAGCGGGAGGCACTACGAGCAGTACTTC. Residues: CASSFSGRHYEQYF.

A single count supports this clone. The chain uses TRBV7-2 and TRBJ2-3; 7 bases align to TRBD1. The CDR3 loop spans 13 amino acids. Germline V gene sequence: CDR1 SGHTA, CDR2 FQGNSA. Losses at the gene ends were 3 bases for V and 14 bases for J; bases not matched to a gene: 11. The CDR3 DNA is TGTGCCAGCAGCTTCTCAGGGGACAGACAGGGGTATTTT. Translated: CASSFSGDRQGYF. The variable domain in full, completed from reference TRBV7-2 and TRBJ2-3, reads GAGVSQSPSNKVTEKGKDVELRCDPISGHTALYWYRQSLGQGLEFLIYFQGNSAPDKSGLPSDRFSAERTGGSVSTLTIQRTQQEDSAVYLCASSFSGDRQGYFGPGTRLTVL.

Only one count was recorded for this clone. The V gene is TRBV4-3, the J gene TRBJ2-1; 9 bases fit TRBD2. Germline V gives CDR1 LGHNA, CDR2 YSLEER. Trimming at V came to 3 bases and at J to 1 base, leaving 7 bases not matched to a gene. CDR3 length: 17 residues. The DNA for the CDR3 is TGCGCCAGCAGCCAGGCCGCACTAGCGGGTTCCTACAATGAGCAGTTCTTC. As protein: CASSQAALAGSYNEQFF.

This clone was seen a few times. The rearrangement joins TRBV7-9 to TRBJ2-6; possibly TRBD1 for D (6 bases). This CDR3 comprises 18 residues. Germline values: CDR1 SEHNR, CDR2 FQNEAQ (reference sequence). V was pared by 3 bases and J by 0 bases, with 15 bases between. The CDR3 DNA reads TGTGCCAGCAGCTTTACAATGGGGGCCAACTCTGGGGCCAACGTCCTGACTTTC. Translating gives CASSFTMGANSGANVLTF. Supplemented by reference TRBV7-9 and TRBJ2-6, the full variable domain reads DTGVSQNPRHKITKRGQNVTFRCDPISEHNRLYWYRQTLGQGPEFLTYFQNEAQLEKSRLLSDRFSAERPKGSFSTLEIQRTEQGDSAMYLCASSFTMGANSGANVLTFGAGSRLTVL.

The rearrangement uses TRBV5-1 and TRBJ1-5; TRBD1 aligns across 10 bases. The V gene end was trimmed by 4 bases and the J gene end by 4 bases; junction bases not matched to a gene: 2. The germline V gene encodes CDR1 SGHRS and CDR2 YFSETQ. This CDR3 region has 14 residues. In nucleotides, the CDR3 is TGCGCCAGCAGCACGGGACAGGGGAATCAGCCCCAGCATTTT. This sequence encodes CASSTGQGNQPQHF.

The J gene is TRBJ1-2, the V gene TRBV7-2; D call uncertain. CDR1 is SGHTA, CDR2 FQGNSA, per germline. CDR3 length: 13 amino acids. The ends were cut back, 5 bases at V and 3 bases at J, with 10 bases in the middle. The CDR3 sequence is CASSLAPDYGYTF. The DNA of the CDR3 is TGTGCCAGCAGCCTTGCCCCAGACTATGGCTACACCTTC. Looking up the rest from reference TRBV7-2 and TRBJ1-2 gives the full variable domain: GAGVSQSPSNKVTEKGKDVELRCDPISGHTALYWYRQSLGQGLEFLIYFQGNSAPDKSGLPSDRFSAERTGGSVSTLTIQRTQQEDSAVYLCASSLAPDYGYTFGSGTRLTVV.

This clone was counted between two and nine times. The J gene is TRBJ2-5, the V gene TRBV6-5; D is unclear. V shed 2 bases and J shed 0 bases, with 13 bases lying between them. Germline CDR1 reads MNHEY; CDR2 reads SVGAGI. The CDR3 consists of 16 residues. As DNA, the CDR3 is TGTGCCAGCAGTTACCGTTTCCTAGGATACCAAGAGACCCAGTACTTC. Encoded protein: CASSYRFLGYQETQYF.

The V gene is TRBV7-2, the J gene TRBJ2-1; 9 nucleotides agree with TRBD2. The length of the CDR3 is 16 residues. Unmatched junction bases numbered 9, after V lost 5 bases and J lost 4 bases. Germline values: CDR1 SGHTA, CDR2 FQGNSA. The CDR3 sequence: CASSPKWLAGYNEQFF. In DNA, the CDR3 is TGTGCCAGCAGCCCCAAGTGGCTAGCGGGGTACAATGAGCAGTTCTTC.

This clone has more than one count but fewer than ten. V gene TRBV5-1 combines with J gene TRBJ1-1; D may be TRBD1 (5 bases). Trimming removed 2 bases from V and 6 bases from J, with 11 bases in between. CDR1 SGHRS and CDR2 YFSETQ come from the germline V gene. The CDR3 covers 13 residues. Here the CDR3 DNA reads TGCGCCAGCAGCTTATCAGGGCCATCTGAAGCTTTCTTT. Protein sequence: CASSLSGPSEAFF.

This clone was counted a few times. The chain links TRBV5-4 to TRBJ2-3; 9 bases agree with TRBD2. The germline V gene encodes CDR1 SGHNT and CDR2 YYREEE (reference sequence). The CDR3 runs 16 residues. The ends lost 0 bases at V and 0 bases at J; junction bases unmatched: 2. The CDR3 loop is CASSLGLAASTDTQYF. The CDR3 coding sequence is TGTGCCAGCAGCTTGGGACTAGCGGCTAGCACAGATACGCAGTATTTT.

V gene TRBV5-4 combines with J gene TRBJ2-3; D not certain. The CDR3 is made up of 14 amino acids. V gave up 1 base and J gave up 3 bases, with 9 bases separating them. The germline gives CDR1 SGHNT, CDR2 YYREEE (reference sequence). DNA for the CDR3: TGTGCCAGCAGCTTGTTAGCATCAACAGATACGCAGTATTTT. This encodes CASSLLASTDTQYF.

This chain joins TRBV5-1 and TRBJ2-3; 10 bases agree with TRBD1. The CDR3 sequence is 16 residues long. Germline trimming cut 2 bases from V and 4 bases from J; bases unmatched to any gene: 7. Looked up from germline, CDR1 is SGHRS and CDR2 is YFSETQ. The CDR3 is CASSLPGQGISDTQYF. CDR3 nucleotides: TGCGCCAGCAGCTTACCGGGACAGGGGATATCAGATACGCAGTATTTT.

This clone appeared a few times. CDR3 protein: CASSIPGREYTGELFF. The DNA for the CDR3 is TGTGCCAGCAGCATCCCCGGGCGGGAGTACACCGGGGAGCTGTTTTTT. The J gene is TRBJ2-2, the V gene TRBV5-4; 7 nucleotides agree with TRBD2. There are 16 residues in the CDR3. Germline loops: CDR1 SGHNT, CDR2 YYREEE (reference sequence). Trimming removed 4 bases from V and 3 bases from J; junction bases left unmatched: 9. The full variable domain, its missing parts supplied by reference TRBV5-4 and TRBJ2-2, is ETGVTQSPTHLIKTRGQQVTLRCSSQSGHNTVSWYQQALGQGPQFIFQYYREEENGRGNFPPRFSGLQFPNYSSELNVNALELDDSALYLCASSIPGREYTGELFFGEGSRLTVL.

The rearrangement uses TRBV7-9 and TRBJ2-6; D is perhaps TRBD1 (7 bases). The germline gives CDR1 SEHNR, CDR2 FQNEAQ (reference sequence). V was cut by 5 bases and J by 4 bases, with 15 bases left in between. This CDR3 is built from 16 residues. CDR3 residues: CASSPQGGSGANVLTF. The CDR3 coding sequence is TGTGCCAGCAGCCCCCAGGGGGGATCCGGGGCCAACGTCCTGACTTTC.

This clone was counted between two and nine times. The rearrangement links TRBV9 to TRBJ2-1, with 9 bases matching TRBD2. Germline V CDR1 and CDR2: SGDLS, YYNGEE. The CDR3 length is 17 residues. After removal of 0 bases from V and 3 bases from J, the junction contained 7 bases not matched to a gene. CDR3 loop: CASSVGAGAGGYNEQFF. CDR3 coding DNA: TGTGCCAGCAGCGTAGGAGCGGGAGCGGGGGGCTACAATGAGCAGTTCTTC.

V usage is TRBV30 and J usage is TRBJ1-4; D possibly corresponds to TRBD1 (5 bases). From germline, CDR1 is GTSNPN and CDR2 SVGIG (reference sequence). V dropped 2 bases and J dropped 7 bases, with 14 bases sitting between them. The CDR3 runs 14 residues. The CDR3 sequence is CAWSRRQGSEKLFF. CDR3 nucleotides: TGTGCCTGGAGTCGTCGTCAGGGCAGTGAAAAACTGTTTTTT.

The V and J genes are TRBV11-2 and TRBJ2-5; a weak D match, TRBD2 (6 bases). Germline V gene sequence: CDR1 SGHAT, CDR2 FQNNGV. The CDR3 contains 16 residues. With 2 bases removed from V and 5 bases from J, the gap between germline ends came to 18 bases. In DNA, the CDR3 is TGTGCCAGCAGCTTAAACCCGGCTGGCGGGAAGGAGACCCAGTACTTC. It is translated as CASSLNPAGGKETQYF.

The gene calls are TRBV19 and TRBJ1-5; possibly TRBD1 for D (5 bases). V lost 8 bases and J lost 2, with 22 bases in between. This CDR3 comprises 17 residues. From germline, CDR1 is LNHDA and CDR2 SQIVND (reference sequence). In DNA, the CDR3 is TGTGCCAGTCCACAGAGCGGGGGGTCAAGGGGCAATCAGCCCCAGCATTTT. Its translation is CASPQSGGSRGNQPQHF.

Written as DNA, the CDR3 is TGTGCCAGCAGCCGCAAGGCCCCGGGAACGCAGTATTTT. Its translation is CASSRKAPGTQYF. The J gene is TRBJ2-3, the V gene TRBV7-3; perhaps TRBD2 as D (5 bases). CDR3 length equals 13 residues. Germline-derived CDR1 and CDR2 are SGHTA and FQGTGA. Trimming stripped 5 bases from V and 9 bases from J, with 15 bases between.

V gene TRBV18 combines with J gene TRBJ1-1, with D possibly TRBD1 on 5 matching bases. Trimming stripped 6 bases from V and 1 base from J, with 12 bases between. CDR3 size: 14 residues. Germline CDR1 is KGHSH and CDR2 is LQKENI. The CDR3 sequence is CASSPLDRNTEAFF. The CDR3 nucleotides read TGTGCCAGCTCTCCTCTCGACAGGAACACTGAAGCTTTCTTT. Supplemented by reference TRBV18 and TRBJ1-1, the full variable domain reads NAGVMQNPRHLVRRRGQEARLRCSPMKGHSHVYWYRQLPEEGLKFMVYLQKENIIDESGMPKERFSAEFPKEGPSILRIQQVVRGDSAAYFCASSPLDRNTEAFFGQGTRLTVV.